This TCR beta chain originates from a study of graft-versus-host responses after intestinal transplantation. Lymphocytes from graft epithelium and lamina propria were isolated. The table came from immunoSEQ multiplex PCR; TCRdb's copy has only in-frame clones and leaves some out. The sample comprises just under 20,000 clones, 65% to 85% of which are singletons, and 8% rests with the top ten. The germline V and J ends were trimmed by 6 bases and 0 bases, with 12 bases remaining between them. Per the germline V gene, CDR1 is MNHEY and CDR2 is SVGAGI. The CDR3 spans 15 residues. The sample consisted of ileum tissue, taken approximately three weeks after intestinal transplant. This receptor was identified in a human patient who received an intestinal transplant, so some T cells may come from the graft donor. The rearrangement joins TRBV6-5 to TRBJ1-3; D may be TRBD1 (5 bases). The CDR3: CASSPGAYSGNTIYF. CDR3 DNA: TGTGCCAGCAGCCCTGGGGCATACTCTGGAAACACCATATATTTT.